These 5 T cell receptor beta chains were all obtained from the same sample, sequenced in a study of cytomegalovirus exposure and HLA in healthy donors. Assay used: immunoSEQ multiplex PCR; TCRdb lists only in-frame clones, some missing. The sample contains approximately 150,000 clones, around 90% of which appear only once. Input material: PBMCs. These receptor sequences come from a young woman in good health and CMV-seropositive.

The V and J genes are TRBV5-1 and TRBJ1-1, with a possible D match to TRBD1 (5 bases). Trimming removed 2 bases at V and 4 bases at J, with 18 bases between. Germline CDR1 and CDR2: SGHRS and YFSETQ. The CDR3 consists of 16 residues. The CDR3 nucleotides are TGCGCCAGCAGCTTCTTAGACAGTCCGTGGAGCACTGAAGCTTTCTTT. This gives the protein CASSFLDSPWSTEAFF.

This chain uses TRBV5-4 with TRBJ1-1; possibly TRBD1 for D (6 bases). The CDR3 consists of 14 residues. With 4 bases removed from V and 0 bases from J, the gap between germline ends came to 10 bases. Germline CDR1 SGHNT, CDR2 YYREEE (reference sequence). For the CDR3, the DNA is TGTGCCAGCAGCCAGACAGGCATGAACACTGAAGCTTTCTTT. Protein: CASSQTGMNTEAFF.

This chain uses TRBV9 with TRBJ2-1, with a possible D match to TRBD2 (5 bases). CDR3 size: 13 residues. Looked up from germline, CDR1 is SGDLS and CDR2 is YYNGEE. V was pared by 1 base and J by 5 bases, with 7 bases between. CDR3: CASSVILDNEQFF. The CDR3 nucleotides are TGTGCCAGCAGCGTAATACTAGACAATGAGCAGTTCTTC.

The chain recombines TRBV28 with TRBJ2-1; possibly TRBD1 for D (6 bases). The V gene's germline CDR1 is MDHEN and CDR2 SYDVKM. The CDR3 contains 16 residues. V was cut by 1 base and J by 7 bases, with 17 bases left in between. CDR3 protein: CASSLLIPTGSNEQFF. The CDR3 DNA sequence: TGTGCCAGCAGTTTATTGATCCCGACAGGTTCAAATGAGCAGTTCTTC.

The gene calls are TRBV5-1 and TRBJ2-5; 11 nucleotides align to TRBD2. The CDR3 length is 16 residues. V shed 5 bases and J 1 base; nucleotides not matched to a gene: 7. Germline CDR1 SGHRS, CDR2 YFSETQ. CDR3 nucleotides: TGCGCCAGCAGTTGGCTAGCGGGAGGTCGCCAAGAGACCCAGTACTTC. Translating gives CASSWLAGGRQETQYF. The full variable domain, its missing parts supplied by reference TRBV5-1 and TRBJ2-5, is KAGVTQTPRYLIKTRGQQVTLSCSPISGHRSVSWYQQTPGQGLQFLFEYFSETQRNKGNFPGRFSGRQFSNSRSEMNVSTLELGDSALYLCASSWLAGGRQETQYFGPGTRLLVL.